The clone carrying this T cell receptor (beta chain) has just one count. Antigen: not known. Germline-derived CDR1 and CDR2 are MNHEY and SVGAGI. V lost 4 bases, J lost 5 bases, and 21 bases lay in between. The CDR3 has 16 residues. Generated by immunoSEQ multiplex PCR, the TCRdb table keeps only in-frame clones and is missing some. The table includes 52,000 or so clones, roughly 93% detected once. This sample is part of a study of OX40 agonist ivuxolimab in advanced cancers. Study background: As their treatment, patients were administered ivuxolimab, an agonistic anti-OX40 (CD134) antibody.

Study results and limitations: CD8+ T cells averaged more expanded clones than CD4+. At 0.1 to 3.0 mg/kg and by week 6, CD4+ and CD8+ T cells in the blood had expanded clonally. The authors did not determine the antigen specificity of the expanded peripheral T cells.

This clonotype was obtained from an adult with an advanced solid tumor such as melanoma, head and neck, liver or kidney cancer. This sample comprised CD4+ or CD8+ T cells sorted from blood, obtained in a trial of the OX40 agonist ivuxolimab. The chain is built from TRBV6-5 and TRBJ2-7; TRBD2 is a possible D gene (6 bases). CDR3: CASSSLQESGGDEQYF. In DNA form, the CDR3 reads TGTGCCAGCAGTTCTCTCCAGGAGTCAGGAGGGGACGAGCAGTACTTC.